Below, 18 T cell receptor beta chains from the same sample are listed, as sequenced in a study of Ad26.COV2.S vaccination and SARS-CoV-2 variants. Sequencing used immunoSEQ multiplex PCR; TCRdb keeps in-frame clones, though not all of them. The sample yields some 640,000 clones, roughly 90% seen once. This sample's treatment: around 19 received Ad26.COV2.S at low or high dose, single or two shots; about 5 received placebo; per-sample allocation not given. The study sampled participants on day 63 after the first vaccine or placebo injection. Sequenced material: peripheral blood, taken in a trial of Ad26.COV2.S vaccine versus placebo. All receptors come from a person aged 18-60 years who received the Ad26.COV2.S COVID-19 vaccine or a placebo.

This sequence joins TRBV9 and TRBJ2-5; D ambiguous. Germline CDR1 SGDLS, CDR2 YYNGEE. V lost 0 bases and J lost 2, with 11 bases in between. The CDR3 spans 15 residues. CDR3: CASSVAPSGQETQYF. Here the CDR3 DNA reads TGTGCCAGCAGCGTAGCCCCCTCAGGACAAGAGACCCAGTACTTC.

This clone showed up just a few times. Here the CDR3 DNA reads TGTGCCAGCTTTAGGGATTATCAGCCCCAGCATTTT. Its translation: CASFRDYQPQHF. The chain is built from TRBV5-8 and TRBJ1-5; D is undetermined. V lost 7 bases and J 5 bases, leaving 10 bases between the germline ends. CDR3 size: 12 residues. CDR1 and CDR2 from the germline V gene are SGHTS and YDEGEE.

The J gene is TRBJ1-4, the V gene TRBV5-1; tentative D call: TRBD1 (6 bases). Trimming removed 1 base from V and 7 bases from J, with 20 bases in between. Germline CDR1 SGHRS, CDR2 YFSETQ. The CDR3 totals 17 residues. The CDR3 region is CASSLTRGMGISEKLFF. In DNA form, the CDR3 reads TGCGCCAGCAGCTTGACCAGGGGAATGGGGATTAGTGAAAAACTGTTTTTT.

This clone occurred once. J is TRBJ2-2 and V is TRBV10-3, with D possibly being TRBD1 or TRBD2 (6 bases each). V was clipped by 4 bases and J by 7 bases, with 10 bases between them. Germline CDR1 is ENHRY and CDR2 is SYGVKD. This CDR3 spans 13 amino acids. The CDR3 here is CAISGGGLGELFF. Here the CDR3 DNA reads TGTGCCATCAGTGGTGGGGGGCTCGGGGAGCTGTTTTTT.

The chain has TRBV7-9 and TRBJ1-6; D is unclear. V was cut by 5 bases and J by 7 bases, with 9 bases left in between. The CDR3 extends over 13 amino acids. Germline values: CDR1 SEHNR, CDR2 FQNEAQ (reference sequence). This chain's CDR3 is CASSGRLNSPLHF. CDR3 DNA sequence: TGTGCCAGCAGCGGTAGGCTGAATTCACCCCTCCACTTT.

The rearrangement uses TRBV6-5 and TRBJ2-3, with 7 positions matching TRBD2. CDR3 length: 15 amino acids. In germline, CDR1 is MNHEY, CDR2 SVGAGI. The V gene end was trimmed by 7 bases and the J gene end by 2 bases; junction bases not matched to a gene: 9. In nucleotides, the CDR3 is TGTGCCAGCATGCACATTGCGGGGGACACAGATACGCAGTATTTT. Translating gives CASMHIAGDTDTQYF.

The chain combines TRBV24-1 with TRBJ2-1; possible D gene TRBD2, 5 bases. V lost 2 bases and J 1 base, leaving 11 bases between the germline ends. The CDR3 runs to 16 residues. In germline, CDR1 is KGHDR, CDR2 SFDVKD. In DNA form, the CDR3 reads TGTGCCACCAGTGATTCTCTAGGCGGGTCCTACAATGAGCAGTTCTTC. Translation gives CATSDSLGGSYNEQFF.

The chain combines TRBV12-3 or TRBV12-4 with TRBJ1-1; maybe TRBD1 (5 bases). Trimming took off 2 bases at V and 4 bases at J, with 8 bases between the two ends. The CDR3 spans 13 residues. This chain's CDR3 is CASSLQGTTEAFF. The CDR3 DNA sequence: TGTGCCAGCAGTTTACAGGGAACCACTGAAGCTTTCTTT.

J is TRBJ2-7 and V is TRBV10-3; 9 bases fit TRBD1. Germline assignment: CDR1 ENHRY and CDR2 SYGVKD. This CDR3 contains 15 residues. Trimming at V came to 6 bases and at J to 6 bases, leaving 12 bases not matched to a gene. CDR3 in amino acids: CAIRPRGQGRGEQYF. The CDR3 DNA follows: TGTGCCATCAGGCCGAGGGGACAGGGACGGGGCGAGCAGTACTTC.

This chain uses TRBV6-5 with TRBJ1-4; D may be TRBD1 (5 bases). The CDR3 is 15 residues long. V shed 6 bases and J shed 4 bases, with 15 bases lying between them. Germline assignment: CDR1 MNHEY and CDR2 SVGAGI. CDR3 sequence (DNA): TGTGCCAGCAGGACGCCAGGGCTGATTAATGAAAAACTGTTTTTT. Protein product: CASRTPGLINEKLFF.

The chain carries TRBV9 and TRBJ2-2, with 10 bases fitting TRBD1. V trimming: 5 bases; J trimming: 3 bases; junction bases outside the gene matches: 1. Germline CDR1 reads SGDLS; CDR2 reads YYNGEE. The CDR3 length is 14 residues. The CDR3 bases are TGTGCCAGCAGGACAGGGGGCGACACCGGGGAGCTGTTTTTT. It translates to CASRTGGDTGELFF.

The J gene is TRBJ2-5, the V gene TRBV12-3 or TRBV12-4; D not certain. This CDR3 has 12 residues. Trimming cost V 2 bases and J 5 bases, with 6 bases left between them. CDR3 region: CASSLLGETQYF. The DNA of the CDR3 is TGTGCCAGCAGTTTACTTGGGGAGACCCAGTACTTC.

This sequence joins TRBV7-9 and TRBJ2-1; D uncertain. Germline V lookup: CDR1 SEHNR, CDR2 FQNEAQ (reference sequence). The CDR3 runs to 15 residues. Trimming stripped 1 base from V and 4 bases from J, with 11 bases between. CDR3 residues: CASSLGRSGYNEQFF. The CDR3 DNA reads TGTGCCAGCAGCTTAGGCCGCAGTGGGTACAATGAGCAGTTCTTC.

V usage is TRBV3-1 (or the pseudogene TRBV3-2) and J usage is TRBJ2-5, with TRBD2 as a possible D gene (6 bases). Trimming left V 3 bases short and J 2 bases short, with 10 bases between. Looked up from germline, CDR1 is LGHDT and CDR2 is YNNKEL (reference sequence). This CDR3 is built from 14 residues. CDR3 sequence: CASSHTGTQETQYF. The CDR3 nucleotides are TGTGCCAGCAGCCACACCGGGACTCAAGAGACCCAGTACTTC.

This sequence joins TRBV3-1 (or the pseudogene TRBV3-2) and TRBJ1-4; D is ambiguous. V gave up 4 bases and J gave up 8 bases, with 5 bases separating them. Germline V lookup: CDR1 LGHDT, CDR2 YNNKEL (reference sequence). CDR3 length: 11 amino acids. CDR3 bases: TGTGCCAGCAGCCGACGCGAAAAACTGTTTTTT. Protein sequence: CASSRREKLFF.

The genes are TRBV27 and TRBJ1-1; tentative D call: TRBD1 (6 bases). Germline assignment: CDR1 MNHEY and CDR2 SMNVEV (reference sequence). The CDR3 has 14 amino acids. Trimming stripped 4 bases from V and 1 base from J, with 10 bases between. This CDR3 is CASSSGAWNTEAFF. Here the CDR3 DNA reads TGTGCCAGCAGTTCGGGGGCTTGGAACACTGAAGCTTTCTTT.

V gene TRBV5-1 combines with J gene TRBJ1-6; weak D call: TRBD1 (5 bases). Trimming removed 2 bases at V and 10 bases at J, with 16 bases between. The CDR3 sequence is 15 residues long. CDR1 and CDR2 from the germline V gene are SGHRS and YFSETQ. The DNA of the CDR3 is TGCGCCAGCAGCTTAAGGGACGGCTTCCTCTCACCCCTCCACTTT. This translates into CASSLRDGFLSPLHF.

This chain links TRBV24-1 with TRBJ2-7; no definite D call. The germline V gene has CDR1 KGHDR and CDR2 SFDVKD. The CDR3 contains 15 residues. V was shortened by 4 bases and J by 3 bases, with 15 bases between the two germline ends. Written as DNA, the CDR3 is TGTGCCACCAGTGACGAAAACGGTGGGGTCTACGAGCAGTACTTC. Protein: CATSDENGGVYEQYF.